This T cell receptor (beta chain) was identified in a study of T cells in Graves' hyperthyroidism and ophthalmopathy. This clonotype came up a few times. In germline, CDR1 is DFQATT, CDR2 SNEGSKA (reference sequence). This CDR3 is 14 amino acids long. V lost 3 bases to trimming and J lost 3 bases, with 14 bases between them. Template material for amplifying TCR beta CDR3 regions consisted of RNA transcripts. During a first-round RT-PCR of the TCR CDR3, the HTBI primer set was used. TCRdb fed the multiplex PCR reads into MiXCR, producing one record per CDR3 protein. The table records around 380,000 distinct CDR3 sequences, about 13% of them present only once.

The sample comprised blood. The receptor comes from a man aged 30 to 45 with Graves' hyperthyroidism that later progressed to Graves' ophthalmopathy. The chain uses TRBV20-1 and TRBJ1-1; D call uncertain. The CDR3 DNA follows: TGCAGTGCTAGGGCCGGGAACGGTGACACTGAAGCTTTCTTT. It translates to CSARAGNGDTEAFF.